The rows below give T cell receptor beta chains drawn from one sample of a study of cytomegalovirus exposure and HLA in healthy donors. The protocol was immunoSEQ multiplex PCR, while the TCRdb copy is restricted to in-frame clones and leaves out a portion. The sample has roughly 34,000 clones. Sequenced sample: PBMCs. Every receptor here comes from a man aged 40-49 years in good health and CMV-seronegative. Each CDR3 is given with its conserved first and last residue. Fields, in order: clone size, V gene, CDR3 length, D gene, J gene, CDR3 DNA, CDR3 protein. The D gene is left open where the match is weak. Some rows have no size entry. The others give once, few or many, or a class for an expanded clone.

size: -
V: TRBV4-3
length: 18
D: -
J: TRBJ2-6
DNA: TGCGCCAGCAGACCCTGGGAACAGGGTGACTCTGGGGCCAACGTCCTGACTTTC
CDR3: CASRPWEQGDSGANVLTF

size: -
V: TRBV5-1
length: 18
D: -
J: TRBJ2-6
DNA: TGCGCCAGCAGCCCCGGGGGGCGGTTGTCCTCTGGGGCCAACGTCCTGACTTTC
CDR3: CASSPGGRLSSGANVLTF

size: -
V: TRBV5-1
length: 16
D: TRBD1
J: TRBJ2-7
DNA: TGCGCCAGCAGCTTGGCTCCCGGGACAGGGTCCTACGAGCAGTACTTC
CDR3: CASSLAPGTGSYEQYF

size: -
V: TRBV30
length: 14
D: TRBD2
J: TRBJ2-1
DNA: TGTGCCTGGAGCAGCCAGCGGGAGTCGGATGAGCGGTTCTTC
CDR3: CAWSSQRESDERFF

size: -
V: TRBV30
length: 12
D: -
J: TRBJ1-1
DNA: TGTGCCTGGAGCTCCGGGAACACTGAAGCTTTCTTT
CDR3: CAWSSGNTEAFF

size: -
V: TRBV5-4
length: 15
D: TRBD2
J: TRBJ2-7
DNA: TGTGCCAGCAGCACCGCACTAGCGGGAGAGGGCGAGCAGTACTTC
CDR3: CASSTALAGEGEQYF

size: -
V: TRBV4-3
length: 13
D: -
J: TRBJ1-1
DNA: TGCGCCAGCAGCCTAAGGGGTACCACTGAAGCTTTCTTT
CDR3: CASSLRGTTEAFF

size: medium-sized
V: TRBV11-2
length: 12
D: -
J: TRBJ2-1
DNA: TGTGCCAGCAGTTTAACAGGGTCTGAGCAGTTCTTC
CDR3: CASSLTGSEQFF

size: -
V: TRBV4-1
length: 16
D: TRBD1
J: TRBJ2-7
DNA: TGCGCCAGCAGCCAACCCCGGGACAGATCCTCCTACGAGCAGTACTTC
CDR3: CASSQPRDRSSYEQYF

size: -
V: TRBV7-2
length: 16
D: -
J: TRBJ2-3
DNA: TGTGCCAGCAGCTTAGCGCATCCGAGAAGCACAGATACGCAGTATTTT
CDR3: CASSLAHPRSTDTQYF